What follows is one TCR beta chain and its context. Its antigen is not known. Being one base from a much bigger clone, this may be a read error. TCR beta cDNA was made from 500 ng total RNA with a constant-region primer. Generation of the TCR beta libraries relied on three nested multiplex PCR rounds using slightly modified ARM-PCR. Use of TRBV1-TRBV30 forward primers with a C-beta reverse primer characterized the first two PCR rounds, which lasted about 11 cycles each. One entry per CDR3 protein results from TCRdb running MiXCR on the multiplex PCR reads. The sample carries approximately 330,000 distinct CDR3 sequences, about 61% recorded once. Unsorted whole blood supplied the RNA, and germline DNA was extracted too. V shed 10 bases and J shed 7 bases, with 16 bases lying between them. The CDR3 covers 12 residues. CDR1 and CDR2 from the germline V gene are MNHEY and SVGAGI. This record comes from a study of tumor-infiltrating lymphocytes in primary liver carcinoma. The wider study: Subjects presented with primary liver carcinoma managed by surgical resection. Yields of productive TCRbeta reads ranged from roughly 3.65 to 7.13 million per sample and were similar across tissue types. Notes on the study in general: Tumor region pairs shared more overlap than did tumor-adjacent and tumor-blood pairs. Bulk unsorted material prevented CD4+ and CD8+ repertoire comparison.

The clonotype comes from a man between 35 and 55 years old with primary liver carcinoma and hepatitis B virus infection. The sample was peripheral blood. The chain joins TRBV6-5 to TRBJ2-5; D might be TRBD1 or TRBD2, each matching 5 bases. In nucleotides, the CDR3 is TGTGCCATCAGCACCCCGGGGCGGACCCAGTACTTC. Protein: CAISTPGRTQYF.